The clone carrying this T cell receptor beta chain was counted a single time. Profiling relied on immunoSEQ multiplex PCR, and the TCRdb table lists in-frame clones only, not all of them. There are almost 200,000 clones in the sample; approximately 87% occur only once, and roughly 0.78% lies in the top ten. The length of the CDR3 is 17 residues. V was pared by 0 bases and J by 0 bases, with 13 bases between. Germline CDR1 and CDR2: SGHTA and FQGNSA. This entry is derived from a study of blood T cell repertoires in COVID-19. The rearrangement uses TRBV7-2 and TRBJ2-3; D unresolved. The sequencing input was peripheral blood. The clonotype comes from a woman between 65 and 79 years old with acute or convalescent COVID-19. The CDR3 DNA reads as TGTGCCAGCAGCTTAGCCCCTCGTGGCACCAGCACAGATACGCAGTATTTT. Protein: CASSLAPRGTSTDTQYF.